This T cell receptor beta chain was recovered during a study of T cells in Graves' hyperthyroidism and ophthalmopathy. V was pared by 1 base and J by 1 base, with 1 base of the junction left unmatched. Germline loops: CDR1 LGHNT, CDR2 FRNRAP. The CDR3 runs to 15 residues. Patients aged 18 to 65 had newly diagnosed hyperthyroidism of under 2 months' duration. Isolation of PBMCs was performed on 8.5 to 10 ml fresh peripheral blood. This clonotype was observed many times. From RNA transcripts, TCR beta CDR3 regions were amplified. The HTBI primer set was used in a first-round RT-PCR of the TCR CDR3. TCRdb re-derived calls from the multiplex PCR reads in MiXCR, one entry per CDR3 protein. The sample holds about 690,000 distinct CDR3 sequences; 17% are singletons and the top ten take 15% to 19%.

The receptor's source is a man in his fifties or sixties with Graves' hyperthyroidism. The V gene is TRBV12-5, the J gene TRBJ2-1, with 7 bases lining up with TRBD2. The sequenced sample was blood. DNA for the CDR3: TGTGCTAGTGGTTTGGGGGGGGGGTCCTACAATGAGCAGTTCTTC. Translation gives CASGLGGGSYNEQFF.